One sample yielded the 5 T cell receptor beta chains listed below, sequenced in a study of T cells after yellow fever vaccination. One entry per CDR3 protein, called by TCRdb with MiXCR from the 5' RACE reads. The sample holds approximately 510,000 distinct CDR3 sequences; roughly a fifth are singletons and the top ten take 16%. The sample was PBMCs, taken around 3 weeks after the first yellow fever vaccination. These receptors came from a young man who received the YFV17D yellow fever vaccine.

V usage is TRBV29-1 and J usage is TRBJ1-5, with 11 bases that match TRBD1. The V gene's germline CDR1 is SQVTM and CDR2 ANQGSEA. CDR3 size: 13 residues. Unmatched junction bases numbered 5, after V lost 6 bases and J lost 7 bases. Here the CDR3 DNA reads TGCAGCGTGGGACAGGGGGTACGGCAGCCCCAGCATTTT. Translation gives CSVGQGVRQPQHF.

This clonotype has just a few counts. V gene TRBV12-5 combines with J gene TRBJ1-5; possible D gene TRBD1, 6 bases. Trimming pared 6 bases from V and 7 bases from J, leaving 13 bases between. The CDR3 extends over 13 amino acids. CDR1 is LGHNT, CDR2 FRNRAP, per germline. The CDR3 DNA reads TGTGCTAGTGGCCTGGGGGGGCTACAGCCCCAGCATTTT. This sequence encodes CASGLGGLQPQHF.

The table lists this clonotype with a few counts. The genes are TRBV7-3 and TRBJ2-7, with a weak D call TRBD1 (6 bases). Germline V gene data show CDR1 as SGHTA and CDR2 as FQGTGA. This CDR3 region has 13 residues. V was cut by 5 bases and J by 6 bases, with 14 bases left in between. CDR3 sequence: CASSHTGWSEQYF. The CDR3 bases are TGTGCCAGCAGCCACACAGGGTGGAGCGAGCAGTACTTC.

The V gene is TRBV23-1, the J gene TRBJ2-1; TRBD2 aligns across 9 bases. TRBV23-1 carries the ORF label, with uncertain function. V lost 4 bases and J lost 5; bases outside the gene matches: 6. This CDR3 spans 15 amino acids. The CDR3 DNA sequence: TGCGCCAGCAGTCCTAGCGGGGTTACCAACAATGAGCAGTTCTTC. Amino acid sequence: CASSPSGVTNNEQFF.

The chain recombines TRBV7-2 with TRBJ1-6; D is unresolved. From germline, CDR1 is SGHTA and CDR2 FQGNSA. Deletions cut 5 bases from V and 15 bases from J, with 20 bases between. The CDR3 spans 14 residues. The DNA for the CDR3 is TGTGCCAGCAGCCCGACTGGAACCCGCCCTCTCCTCCACTTT. It is translated as CASSPTGTRPLLHF.